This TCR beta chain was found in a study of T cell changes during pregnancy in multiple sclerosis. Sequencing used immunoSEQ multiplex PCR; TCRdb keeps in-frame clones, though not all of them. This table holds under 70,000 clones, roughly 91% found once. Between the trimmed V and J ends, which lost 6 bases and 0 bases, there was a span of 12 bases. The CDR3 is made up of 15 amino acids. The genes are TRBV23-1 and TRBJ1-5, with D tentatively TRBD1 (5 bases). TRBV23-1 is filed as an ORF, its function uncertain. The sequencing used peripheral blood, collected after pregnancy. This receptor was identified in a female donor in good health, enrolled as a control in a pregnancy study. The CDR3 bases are TGCGCCAGCAGCCTCCGACAGCTTAGCAATCAGCCCCAGCATTTT. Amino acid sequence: CASSLRQLSNQPQHF.